This entry features one T cell receptor beta chain sequence. These data originate in a study of CD8 T cells in Susac syndrome. Sequencing of TCR beta was undertaken in CD8+ and CD4+ T cells derived from blood. Unmatched junction bases numbered 11, after V lost 0 bases and J lost 10 bases. Per germline, CDR1 SGHNT and CDR2 YYREEE (reference sequence). This CDR3 is 15 amino acids long. After extraction with the RNeasy kit, about 0.45 to 1 ug of the RNA was reverse transcribed using random hexamers. MiXCR, applied by TCRdb to the immunoSEQ multiplex PCR reads, yields one record per CDR3 protein. Of a few hundred thousand distinct CDR3 sequences in the sample, nearly 97% were seen once.

The TCR was taken from a human donor with multiple sclerosis. Sequenced sample: CD4+ T cells from PBMCs. V and J are TRBV5-4 and TRBJ1-2; the match to TRBD1 covers 8 bases. The CDR3 protein is CASSLGDRTGMVYTF. The DNA of the CDR3 is TGTGCCAGCAGCTTGGGGGACCGGACAGGGATGGTCTACACCTTC.